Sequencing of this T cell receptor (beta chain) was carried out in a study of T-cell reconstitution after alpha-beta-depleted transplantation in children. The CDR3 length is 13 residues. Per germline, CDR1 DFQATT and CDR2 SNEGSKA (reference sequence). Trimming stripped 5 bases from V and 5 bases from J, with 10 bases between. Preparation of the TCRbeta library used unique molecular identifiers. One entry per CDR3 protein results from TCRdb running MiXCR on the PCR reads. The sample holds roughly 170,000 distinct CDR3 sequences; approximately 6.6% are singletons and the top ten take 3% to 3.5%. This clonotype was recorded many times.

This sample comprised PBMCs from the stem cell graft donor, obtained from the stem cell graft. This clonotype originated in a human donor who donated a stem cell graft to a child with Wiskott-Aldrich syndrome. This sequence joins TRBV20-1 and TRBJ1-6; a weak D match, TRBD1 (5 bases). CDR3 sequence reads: CSAGAADNSPLHF. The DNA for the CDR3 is TGCAGTGCTGGGGCAGCCGATAATTCACCCCTCCACTTT.